This TCR beta chain was identified during a study of blood T cell repertoires in COVID-19. Study context: Nucleic acid was either cDNA or gDNA, and it came from T cells, B-cell-depleted T cells, or PBMCs.

Profiled with immunoSEQ multiplex PCR; TCRdb holds only in-frame clones, not every one. The sample consists of under 200,000 clones, about 88% of them appearing once. CDR3 length: 16 residues. The J segment lost 2 bases and the V segment lost 2 bases, leaving 8 bases of the junction unmatched. The germline gives CDR1 SGDLS, CDR2 YYNGEE. The rearrangement links TRBV9 to TRBJ1-2; 8 bases are a match to TRBD1. This sequence originates from a woman aged 45-65 years with COVID-19, enrolled during active disease. The material sequenced was peripheral blood. The CDR3 DNA is TGTGCCAGCAGCGTTCGAGGGGACAGGTCCAACTATGGCTACACCTTC. Translation gives CASSVRGDRSNYGYTF.